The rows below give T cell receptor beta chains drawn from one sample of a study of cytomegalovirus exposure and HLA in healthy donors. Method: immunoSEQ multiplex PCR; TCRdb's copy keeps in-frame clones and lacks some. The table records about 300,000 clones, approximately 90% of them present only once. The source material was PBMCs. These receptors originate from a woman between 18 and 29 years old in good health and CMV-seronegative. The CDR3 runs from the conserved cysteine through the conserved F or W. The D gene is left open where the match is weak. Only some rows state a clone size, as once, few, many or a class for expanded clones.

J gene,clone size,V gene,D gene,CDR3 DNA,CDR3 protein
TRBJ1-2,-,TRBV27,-,TGTGCCAGCATGGGGGCCGGCTCCGTCTATGGCTACACCTTC,CASMGAGSVYGYTF
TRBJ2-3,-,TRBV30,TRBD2,TGTGCCTGGGGGCTAGCGGGTACGCAGTATTTT,CAWGLAGTQYF
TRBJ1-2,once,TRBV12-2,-,TGTGCAAGTCGCCCACCACCATCAGGGGAAGGGGACTATGGCTACACCTTC,CASRPPPSGEGDYGYTF
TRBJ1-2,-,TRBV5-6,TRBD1,TGTGCCAGCAGCCTTGCAGGGGGCGGGCTCCTTAGTTATGGCTACACCTTC,CASSLAGGGLLSYGYTF
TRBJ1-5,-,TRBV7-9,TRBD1,TGTGCCAGCAGCTTAGAAGGGGGCCGTCGGGGTCAGCCCCAGCATTTT,CASSLEGGRRGQPQHF
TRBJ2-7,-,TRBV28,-,TGTGCCAGCACCCAAGCCCCCTACGAGCAGTACTTC,CASTQAPYEQYF
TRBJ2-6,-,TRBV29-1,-,TGCAGCGTTGAAGACGACGGACGGGAGGCCAACGTCCTGACTTTC,CSVEDDGREANVLTF
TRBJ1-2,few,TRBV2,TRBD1,TGTGCCAGCAGTGGGGACAGAGCTAACTATGGCTACACCTTC,CASSGDRANYGYTF
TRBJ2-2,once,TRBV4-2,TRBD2,TGTGCCAGCAGCCAAGATCGTGCAGGGAGGGCTGCCGGGGAGCTGTTTTTT,CASSQDRAGRAAGELFF
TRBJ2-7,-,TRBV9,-,TGTGCCAGCAGCGTAGAACGGGAGTCGGGCGAGCAGTACTTC,CASSVERESGEQYF
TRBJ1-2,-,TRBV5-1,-,TGCGCCAGCAGCTTCGGATCAAACAGGGACTATGGCTACACCTTC,CASSFGSNRDYGYTF
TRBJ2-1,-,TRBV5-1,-,TGCGCCAGCAGCGGGGCGGGGAGGTCCTCCTACAATGAGCAGTTCTTC,CASSGAGRSSYNEQFF
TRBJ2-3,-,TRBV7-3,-,TGTGCCAGCAGCTTATTTCCTATGGCTAGCACCACAGATACGCAGTATTTT,CASSLFPMASTTDTQYF
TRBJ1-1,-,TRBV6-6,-,TGTGCCAGCAGTTACTATCTCGCAGGCATCACTTTCTTT,CASSYYLAGITFF
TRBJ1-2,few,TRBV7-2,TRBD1,TGTGCCAGCAGCCCCGACAGGGGCTATGGCTACACCTTC,CASSPDRGYGYTF
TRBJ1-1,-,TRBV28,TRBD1,TGTGCCAGCAGCCCAATGACAGGGGAGGGCACTGAAGCTTTCTTT,CASSPMTGEGTEAFF
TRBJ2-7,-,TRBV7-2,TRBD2,TGTGCCAGCAGCTTAACCGGGACTAGCCCTTCCTACGAGCAGTACTTC,CASSLTGTSPSYEQYF
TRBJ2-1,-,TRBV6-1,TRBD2,TGTGCCAGCAGGCGTTGGGCGGGAGGGGACAATGAGCAGTTCTTC,CASRRWAGGDNEQFF
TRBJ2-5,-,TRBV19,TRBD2,TGTGCCAGTAGTTCAAGCGGGAGAGAGACCCAGTACTTC,CASSSSGRETQYF
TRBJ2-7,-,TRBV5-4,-,TGTGCCAGCAGCTTGGTCGGCACAGGGATGAACGAGCAGTACTTC,CASSLVGTGMNEQYF